This is a list of T cell receptor beta chains from one sample in a study of beta chain features in type 1 diabetes. Method: immunoSEQ multiplex PCR; TCRdb's copy keeps in-frame clones and lacks some. The sample holds 300,000 to 400,000 clones, 8% to 13% seen once. Sequenced material: naive CD4+ T cells from blood. These TCRs come from a woman in her 30s in good health. CDR3s include the opening cysteine and the closing phenylalanine or tryptophan. A D gene is named only where the DNA matches it firmly. A row's size may be missing; if present it is once, few, many or a size class.

j_gene: TRBJ2-1
abundance: NA
v_gene: TRBV28
d_gene: TRBD2
CDR3nt: TGTGCCAGCGGGCTAGCGGTTCGCTACAATGAGCAGTTCTTC
CDR3aa: CASGLAVRYNEQFF

j_gene: TRBJ2-1
abundance: few
v_gene: TRBV7-2
d_gene: TRBD2
CDR3nt: TGTGCCAGCAGCCGGACTAGCCGCACCTACAATGAGCAGTTCTTC
CDR3aa: CASSRTSRTYNEQFF

j_gene: TRBJ2-7
abundance: NA
v_gene: TRBV30
d_gene: TRBD2
CDR3nt: TGTGCCTGGAGTGTACTCCAGCGGGGGGCCTCCTACGAGCAGTACTTC
CDR3aa: CAWSVLQRGASYEQYF

j_gene: TRBJ2-3
abundance: NA
v_gene: TRBV30
d_gene: TRBD2
CDR3nt: TGTGCCTGGAGTGTAGGGTTAGCGGGGGGCGTAGATACGCAGTATTTT
CDR3aa: CAWSVGLAGGVDTQYF

j_gene: TRBJ2-3
abundance: once
v_gene: TRBV5-1
d_gene: TRBD2
CDR3nt: TGCGCCAGGACTAGCGGGAGCACAGATACGCAGTATTTT
CDR3aa: CARTSGSTDTQYF

j_gene: TRBJ2-1
abundance: NA
v_gene: TRBV11-3
d_gene: TRBD1
CDR3nt: TGTGCCAGCAGCTTAGAAGGGACAGGGGACAATGAGCAGTTCTTC
CDR3aa: CASSLEGTGDNEQFF

j_gene: TRBJ2-7
abundance: few
v_gene: TRBV28
d_gene: NA
CDR3nt: TGTGCCAGCAGCTTCTTGGTGCCGAGCGAGCAGTACTTC
CDR3aa: CASSFLVPSEQYF

j_gene: TRBJ2-1
abundance: NA
v_gene: TRBV5-4
d_gene: NA
CDR3nt: TGTGCCAGCAGCTTGGCTGGGACTGACCTTGACAATGAGCAGTTCTTC
CDR3aa: CASSLAGTDLDNEQFF

j_gene: TRBJ2-1
abundance: NA
v_gene: TRBV4-3
d_gene: NA
CDR3nt: TGCGCCAGCAGCCGACGCCCGGGGTTACAGAGCTCCTACAATGAGCAGTTCTTC
CDR3aa: CASSRRPGLQSSYNEQFF

j_gene: TRBJ1-1
abundance: few
v_gene: TRBV5-4
d_gene: NA
CDR3nt: TGTGCCAGCAGCTTGGCCGGGGGTAACACTGAAGCTTTCTTT
CDR3aa: CASSLAGGNTEAFF

j_gene: TRBJ2-5
abundance: NA
v_gene: TRBV4-2
d_gene: NA
CDR3nt: TGTGCCAGCAGCCAAAGGGACTGGCAAGAGACCCAGTACTTC
CDR3aa: CASSQRDWQETQYF

j_gene: TRBJ2-2
abundance: NA
v_gene: TRBV6-6
d_gene: NA
CDR3nt: TGTGCCAGCAGCCCCACAGGGTTCATCAACACCGGGGAGCTGTTTTTT
CDR3aa: CASSPTGFINTGELFF

j_gene: TRBJ1-2
abundance: few
v_gene: TRBV2
d_gene: NA
CDR3nt: TGTGCCAGCAACTTTGAGAGGGCCACCAGCTATGGCTACACCTTC
CDR3aa: CASNFERATSYGYTF

j_gene: TRBJ1-1
abundance: NA
v_gene: TRBV7-9
d_gene: NA
CDR3nt: TGTGCCAGCAGCTTACAGGCAGGGGACACTGAAGCTTTCTTT
CDR3aa: CASSLQAGDTEAFF

j_gene: TRBJ1-2
abundance: few
v_gene: TRBV6-6
d_gene: NA
CDR3nt: TGTGCCAGCAGTCCGGGGATGCCGGAAGGCTACACCTTC
CDR3aa: CASSPGMPEGYTF

j_gene: TRBJ2-2
abundance: few
v_gene: TRBV5-1
d_gene: NA
CDR3nt: TGCGCCAGCAGCTTGGAAGGGCAGGGAAACACCGGGGAGCTGTTTTTT
CDR3aa: CASSLEGQGNTGELFF

j_gene: TRBJ2-7
abundance: NA
v_gene: TRBV15
d_gene: NA
CDR3nt: TGTGCCACCAGCAGAGATCATTTCGGCGAGCAGTACTTC
CDR3aa: CATSRDHFGEQYF

j_gene: TRBJ1-1
abundance: few
v_gene: TRBV14
d_gene: NA
CDR3nt: TGTGCCAGCAGCCATAAACGTTGGGTGCAGGGGACCGCTGAAGCTTTCTTT
CDR3aa: CASSHKRWVQGTAEAFF

j_gene: TRBJ2-1
abundance: NA
v_gene: TRBV5-1
d_gene: NA
CDR3nt: TGCGCCAGCAGCTTTCCAGGGGAAGGTGAGCAGTTCTTC
CDR3aa: CASSFPGEGEQFF

j_gene: TRBJ2-7
abundance: NA
v_gene: TRBV7-2
d_gene: TRBD2
CDR3nt: TGTGCCAGCAGCTCACCAAACACTAGCGGGAGGACCTACGAGCAGTACTTC
CDR3aa: CASSSPNTSGRTYEQYF

j_gene: TRBJ2-3
abundance: few
v_gene: TRBV29-1
d_gene: TRBD1
CDR3nt: TGCAGCGTTGAAGGGACAGGGAGAGATACGCAGTATTTT
CDR3aa: CSVEGTGRDTQYF

j_gene: TRBJ2-7
abundance: once
v_gene: TRBV6-5
d_gene: TRBD2
CDR3nt: TGTGCCAGCAGTCCCGGGACTAGCGGTTCCTACGAGCAGTACTTC
CDR3aa: CASSPGTSGSYEQYF

j_gene: TRBJ2-1
abundance: NA
v_gene: TRBV15
d_gene: NA
CDR3nt: TGTGCCACCAGCATTCAGGGGGGACTAGACAGGTTCAATGAGCAGTTCTTC
CDR3aa: CATSIQGGLDRFNEQFF

j_gene: TRBJ2-2
abundance: few
v_gene: TRBV11-1
d_gene: TRBD1
CDR3nt: TGTGCCAGCAGCTCCCCTGGGACAGGGGGCACCGGGGAGCTGTTTTTT
CDR3aa: CASSSPGTGGTGELFF

j_gene: TRBJ1-3
abundance: few
v_gene: TRBV9
d_gene: NA
CDR3nt: TGTGCCAGCAGCGTCGGAGATGGAAACACCATATATTTT
CDR3aa: CASSVGDGNTIYF

j_gene: TRBJ2-7
abundance: NA
v_gene: TRBV28
d_gene: NA
CDR3nt: TGTGCCAGCAGTCTCGTCGGGGCCTACGAGCAGTACTTC
CDR3aa: CASSLVGAYEQYF

j_gene: TRBJ2-5
abundance: NA
v_gene: TRBV7-2
d_gene: NA
CDR3nt: TGTGCCAGCAGTTCCCGAGAGACCCAGTACTTC
CDR3aa: CASSSRETQYF

j_gene: TRBJ1-5
abundance: NA
v_gene: TRBV6-6
d_gene: NA
CDR3nt: TGTGCCAGCACCGAAACGGGGAATAATCAGCCCCAGCATTTT
CDR3aa: CASTETGNNQPQHF

j_gene: TRBJ2-7
abundance: NA
v_gene: TRBV9
d_gene: TRBD2
CDR3nt: TGTGCCAGCAGCCCAAGCGGGATGAGCTACGAGCAGTACTTC
CDR3aa: CASSPSGMSYEQYF

j_gene: TRBJ2-1
abundance: NA
v_gene: TRBV7-6
d_gene: NA
CDR3nt: TGTGCCAGCACCCCCGATCGGGGTTATAATGAGCAGTTCTTC
CDR3aa: CASTPDRGYNEQFF

j_gene: TRBJ2-2
abundance: NA
v_gene: TRBV18
d_gene: NA
CDR3nt: TGTGCCAGCTCCCCGGAGCCGAACACCGGGGAGCTGTTTTTT
CDR3aa: CASSPEPNTGELFF

j_gene: TRBJ2-3
abundance: NA
v_gene: TRBV29-1
d_gene: TRBD1
CDR3nt: TGCAGCGTTGGACAGGGATTGAGAACAGATACGCAGTATTTT
CDR3aa: CSVGQGLRTDTQYF

j_gene: TRBJ2-2
abundance: few
v_gene: TRBV9
d_gene: TRBD2
CDR3nt: TGTGCCAGCAGCGTAGAAGCGGGGCGCAGCGGGGAGCTGTTTTTT
CDR3aa: CASSVEAGRSGELFF

j_gene: TRBJ2-7
abundance: NA
v_gene: TRBV7-2
d_gene: NA
CDR3nt: TGTGCCAGCAGAACCATCGGGACTGGACCCTACGAGCAGTACTTC
CDR3aa: CASRTIGTGPYEQYF

j_gene: TRBJ2-7
abundance: few
v_gene: TRBV7-9
d_gene: TRBD1
CDR3nt: TGTGCCAGCAGCACCCAGGGGGCGATCGACGAGCAGTACTTC
CDR3aa: CASSTQGAIDEQYF

j_gene: TRBJ2-1
abundance: few
v_gene: TRBV4-3
d_gene: TRBD1
CDR3nt: TGCGCCAGCAGCCAAGGATATGGGACAGGGGGTAAATACAATGAGCAGTTCTTC
CDR3aa: CASSQGYGTGGKYNEQFF

j_gene: TRBJ2-5
abundance: NA
v_gene: TRBV7-9
d_gene: NA
CDR3nt: TGTGCCAGCAGCTTTAGTCTGGCAGGACAAGAGACCCAGTACTTC
CDR3aa: CASSFSLAGQETQYF

j_gene: TRBJ2-5
abundance: NA
v_gene: TRBV5-6
d_gene: NA
CDR3nt: TGTGCCAGCAGCTTATGGGAGGTCCAAGAGACCCAGTACTTC
CDR3aa: CASSLWEVQETQYF

j_gene: TRBJ2-6
abundance: few
v_gene: TRBV19
d_gene: NA
CDR3nt: TGTGCCAGTAGTATCACAGGGTCCGGGGCCAACGTCCTGACTTTC
CDR3aa: CASSITGSGANVLTF

j_gene: TRBJ2-1
abundance: NA
v_gene: TRBV7-3
d_gene: NA
CDR3nt: TGTGCCAGCAGCTTAATGCCTAGCGACAAGGGACAGTTCTTC
CDR3aa: CASSLMPSDKGQFF

j_gene: TRBJ1-2
abundance: NA
v_gene: TRBV6-5
d_gene: NA
CDR3nt: TGTGCCAGCAGCTCCCTCTCGACAGACGGCTATGGCTACACCTTC
CDR3aa: CASSSLSTDGYGYTF

j_gene: TRBJ1-1
abundance: few
v_gene: TRBV30
d_gene: NA
CDR3nt: TGTGCCTGGACTTGGCACATGAACACTGAAGCTTTCTTT
CDR3aa: CAWTWHMNTEAFF

j_gene: TRBJ2-7
abundance: few
v_gene: TRBV4-3
d_gene: NA
CDR3nt: TGCGCCAGCTCTTCGGGGGGCGCCGGTGTCTACGAGCAGTACTTC
CDR3aa: CASSSGGAGVYEQYF

j_gene: TRBJ1-5
abundance: few
v_gene: TRBV2
d_gene: TRBD1
CDR3nt: TGTGCCAGCAGTGACCAGGGGGCCTTGAATCAGCCCCAGCATTTT
CDR3aa: CASSDQGALNQPQHF

j_gene: TRBJ2-7
abundance: few
v_gene: TRBV18
d_gene: NA
CDR3nt: TGTGCCAGCTCGCCTTTTGTCGCGGGACAGATCTACGAGCAGTACTTC
CDR3aa: CASSPFVAGQIYEQYF

j_gene: TRBJ2-1
abundance: NA
v_gene: TRBV10-3
d_gene: TRBD2
CDR3nt: TGTGCCATCAGTGCTCTAGCGGGATCCTACAATGAGCAGTTCTTC
CDR3aa: CAISALAGSYNEQFF

j_gene: TRBJ2-5
abundance: NA
v_gene: TRBV4-3
d_gene: NA
CDR3nt: TGCGCCAGCAGCCCTTTTGGGGCCAGTGAGACCCAGTACTTC
CDR3aa: CASSPFGASETQYF

j_gene: TRBJ2-7
abundance: few
v_gene: TRBV4-2
d_gene: NA
CDR3nt: TGTGCCAGCAGCCATCAACTAGAGAGGGCGGACGAGCAGTACTTC
CDR3aa: CASSHQLERADEQYF

j_gene: TRBJ2-5
abundance: NA
v_gene: TRBV28
d_gene: TRBD2
CDR3nt: TGTGCCAGCAGTTTGCCTAGCGGGGTAGAGACCCAGTACTTC
CDR3aa: CASSLPSGVETQYF

j_gene: TRBJ2-7
abundance: few
v_gene: TRBV7-2
d_gene: TRBD2
CDR3nt: TGTGCCAGCAGCTTAGTAGCGGGAGGGAACTCCTACGAGCAGTACTTC
CDR3aa: CASSLVAGGNSYEQYF

j_gene: TRBJ2-7
abundance: NA
v_gene: TRBV9
d_gene: TRBD1
CDR3nt: TGTGCCAGCAGCGAAAAGACAGGGGGCCGAGAGTACTTC
CDR3aa: CASSEKTGGREYF

j_gene: TRBJ1-5
abundance: NA
v_gene: TRBV28
d_gene: NA
CDR3nt: TGTGCCAGCAGTCCCCGGATCCAGGGGAAGAGGGATCAGCCCCAGCATTTT
CDR3aa: CASSPRIQGKRDQPQHF

j_gene: TRBJ2-1
abundance: NA
v_gene: TRBV7-8
d_gene: TRBD1
CDR3nt: TGTGCCAGCAGCTTCCAAGGACAGGGGGGACCGTCCTACAATGAGCAGTTCTTC
CDR3aa: CASSFQGQGGPSYNEQFF

j_gene: TRBJ1-5
abundance: NA
v_gene: TRBV28
d_gene: NA
CDR3nt: TGTGCCAGCAGCCTCCAAGGGGGAAGCAATCAGCCCCAGCATTTT
CDR3aa: CASSLQGGSNQPQHF

j_gene: TRBJ2-7
abundance: NA
v_gene: TRBV29-1
d_gene: TRBD2
CDR3nt: TGCAGCGTTACGTTGCTAGCGGGAAGGTTCGAGCAGTACTTC
CDR3aa: CSVTLLAGRFEQYF

j_gene: TRBJ2-7
abundance: NA
v_gene: TRBV28
d_gene: NA
CDR3nt: TGTGCCAGCAGTTCGCCCCGACAGGCAACCTACGAGCAGTACTTC
CDR3aa: CASSSPRQATYEQYF

j_gene: TRBJ1-2
abundance: few
v_gene: TRBV14
d_gene: NA
CDR3nt: TGTGCCAGCAGCTTCAGGGAGGACTATGGCTACACCTTC
CDR3aa: CASSFREDYGYTF

j_gene: TRBJ2-4
abundance: few
v_gene: TRBV6-5
d_gene: NA
CDR3nt: TGTGCCAGCAACCCACTACCGAATGACATTCAGTACTTC
CDR3aa: CASNPLPNDIQYF

j_gene: TRBJ2-3
abundance: few
v_gene: TRBV28
d_gene: TRBD1
CDR3nt: TGTGCCAGCAGTGACGCGGGACAGGGGGCTGGAGATACGCAGTATTTT
CDR3aa: CASSDAGQGAGDTQYF

j_gene: TRBJ2-3
abundance: NA
v_gene: TRBV4-3
d_gene: TRBD2
CDR3nt: TGCGCCAGCAGCCAAGAACTAGCGGGAGGCTGGCGGGATACGCAGTATTTT
CDR3aa: CASSQELAGGWRDTQYF